These 26 T cell receptor beta chains were all obtained from the same sample, sequenced in a study of T cells after yellow fever vaccination. One entry per CDR3 protein, called by TCRdb with MiXCR from the 5' RACE reads. The sample includes approximately 300,000 distinct CDR3 sequences, around 10% of them seen just once. The sample here was CD4+ T cells sorted from PBMCs, taken 45 days after the yellow fever booster vaccination. These receptors all stem from a young man who received the YFV17D yellow fever vaccine.

This clonotype was found a few times. The V gene is TRBV5-1, the J gene TRBJ2-5, with D perhaps matching TRBD2 (5 bases). Germline loops: CDR1 SGHRS, CDR2 YFSETQ. V lost 0 bases and J lost 3, with 9 bases in between. The CDR3 totals 14 residues. The CDR3 here is CASSLGRTKETQYF. The CDR3 bases are TGCGCCAGCAGCTTGGGGAGGACGAAAGAGACCCAGTACTTC.

This chain joins TRBV20-1 and TRBJ1-5; D is possibly TRBD1 (6 bases). Trimming took off 0 bases at V and 1 base at J, with 13 bases between the two ends. Germline values: CDR1 DFQATT, CDR2 SNEGSKA (reference sequence). This CDR3 comprises 16 residues. The CDR3 DNA reads as TGCAGTGCTAGAGATAACGTGGGGGCGAGCAATCAGCCCCAGCATTTT. This gives the protein CSARDNVGASNQPQHF.

This clonotype has only a few counts. This sequence joins TRBV4-2 and TRBJ1-2; D possibly corresponds to TRBD1 (5 bases). V gave up 4 bases and J gave up 4 bases, with 7 bases separating them. Germline-derived CDR1 and CDR2 are LGHNA and YNFKEQ. This CDR3 region has 12 residues. CDR3 coding DNA: TGTGCCAGCAGCCCAGGGATCTATGGCTACACCTTC. Its protein is CASSPGIYGYTF.

CDR3 protein: CASSQTSTSREQYF. The DNA for the CDR3 is TGCGCCAGCAGCCAAACAAGTACTTCGAGGGAGCAGTACTTC. The chain links TRBV4-3 to TRBJ2-7; the D is unclear. With 2 bases removed from V and 7 bases from J, the gap between germline ends came to 15 bases. Germline lookup yields CDR1 LGHNA and CDR2 YSLEER. The CDR3 covers 14 residues.

This clonotype occurred a few times. The rearrangement joins TRBV7-9 to TRBJ2-3; D unclear. V lost 1 base and J lost 0, with 8 bases in between. The V gene's germline CDR1 is SEHNR and CDR2 FQNEAQ (reference sequence). The CDR3 is made up of 15 amino acids. The CDR3 spells CASSLGVYSTDTQYF. In DNA form, the CDR3 reads TGTGCCAGCAGCTTAGGAGTTTACAGCACAGATACGCAGTATTTT.

This clonotype appeared a few times. The chain links TRBV5-4 to TRBJ2-3; TRBD2 matches at 10 bases. This CDR3 has 13 amino acids. V shed 10 bases, J shed 3 bases, and the junction held 5 bases outside the gene matches. The germline V gene encodes CDR1 SGHNT and CDR2 YYREEE (reference sequence). The DNA for the CDR3 is TGTGCCTTCAGCGGGGGGGCAACAGATACGCAGTATTTT. It yields the protein CAFSGGATDTQYF. Filled out from reference TRBV5-4 and TRBJ2-3, the complete variable domain reads ETGVTQSPTHLIKTRGQQVTLRCSSQSGHNTVSWYQQALGQGPQFIFQYYREEENGRGNFPPRFSGLQFPNYSSELNVNALELDDSALYLCAFSGGATDTQYFGPGTRLTVL.

This clonotype has ten or more counts. The V and J genes are TRBV18 and TRBJ2-5, with D perhaps matching TRBD2 (6 bases). The V end was cut by 5 bases, the J end by 2 bases, with 9 bases between. Germline V CDR1 and CDR2: KGHSH, LQKENI. The CDR3 contains 13 residues. CDR3 sequence reads: CASSVSGQETQYF. In DNA, the CDR3 is TGTGCCAGCTCAGTAAGCGGGCAAGAGACCCAGTACTTC.

The chain couples TRBV11-2 to TRBJ2-2; D unclear. The CDR3 extends over 15 amino acids. The V gene's germline CDR1 is SGHAT and CDR2 FQNNGV. Between the trimmed V and J ends, which lost 10 bases and 4 bases, there was a span of 19 bases. The CDR3 region is CATRPLTRPTGELFF. CDR3 sequence (DNA): TGTGCCACCCGACCCCTGACCCGTCCCACCGGGGAGCTGTTTTTT.

This clonotype was recorded a few times. This rearrangement joins TRBV5-6 to TRBJ2-3; D is perhaps TRBD1 (5 bases). Trimming took off 5 bases at V and 4 bases at J, with 23 bases between the two ends. The CDR3 is made up of 17 amino acids. Germline values: CDR1 SGHDT, CDR2 YYEEEE. CDR3 loop: CASRWGVRFGMSDTQYF. The CDR3 DNA is TGTGCCAGCAGGTGGGGCGTCAGGTTCGGTATGTCAGATACGCAGTATTTT. The variable domain in full, completed from reference TRBV5-6 and TRBJ2-3, reads DAGVTQSPTHLIKTRGQQVTLRCSPKSGHDTVSWYQQALGQGPQFIFQYYEEEERQRGNFPDRFSGHQFPNYSSELNVNALLLGDSALYLCASRWGVRFGMSDTQYFGPGTRLTVL.

This sequence joins TRBV11-2 and TRBJ2-3; 8 nucleotides align to TRBD2. Germline V gene sequence: CDR1 SGHAT, CDR2 FQNNGV. The CDR3 has 17 amino acids. J gave up 2 bases and V 1 base, and 8 bases lay outside the gene matches. This chain's CDR3 is CASSLVSSGQTTDTQYF. CDR3 sequence (DNA): TGTGCCAGCAGCTTAGTCTCTAGCGGGCAAACCACAGATACGCAGTATTTT.

This clonotype was recorded at least ten times. The chain is built from TRBV9 and TRBJ2-2, with TRBD2 matching over 10 bases. Germline V lookup: CDR1 SGDLS, CDR2 YYNGEE. The CDR3 is made up of 15 amino acids. V lost 0 bases, J lost 6 bases, and 2 bases stayed unmatched. CDR3 residues: CASSVDGLAAGELFF. CDR3 DNA: TGTGCCAGCAGCGTAGATGGACTAGCGGCCGGGGAGCTGTTTTTT.

This clonotype has just a few counts. The V gene is TRBV20-1, the J gene TRBJ1-5; D possibly corresponds to TRBD1 (5 bases). There are 16 residues in the CDR3. The germline CDR1 and CDR2 sequences are DFQATT and SNEGSKA (reference sequence). V was pared by 1 base and J by 0 bases, with 13 bases between. The CDR3 DNA reads TGCAGTGCTAGAGTCCGGGGGACGTATAGCAATCAGCCCCAGCATTTT. Its protein is CSARVRGTYSNQPQHF.

The chain is built from TRBV10-3 and TRBJ1-6, with no clear D. Germline V gene data show CDR1 as ENHRY and CDR2 as SYGVKD. This CDR3 has 17 amino acids. Trimming took 3 bases from V and 5 from J, leaving 17 bases between them. The CDR3 is CAISDFRGIMDNSPLHF. CDR3 bases: TGTGCCATCAGTGATTTTCGGGGAATCATGGATAATTCACCCCTCCACTTT.

The CDR3 region is CASSYIQGETNSPLHF. The CDR3, as DNA: TGTGCCAGCAGTTACATCCAGGGGGAAACTAATTCACCCCTCCACTTT. V usage is TRBV6-5 and J usage is TRBJ1-6; 7 nucleotides line up with TRBD1. Per the germline V gene, CDR1 is MNHEY and CDR2 is SVGAGI. The CDR3 is 16 amino acids. The ends lost 2 bases at V and 6 bases at J; junction bases unmatched: 7.

The chain has TRBV20-1 and TRBJ2-4; 9 bases agree with TRBD2. The V segment lost 2 bases and the J segment 0 bases; nucleotides outside the gene matches: 5. Germline assignment: CDR1 DFQATT and CDR2 SNEGSKA (reference sequence). CDR3 size: 16 residues. The DNA of the CDR3 is TGCAGTGCTAGAAAAGCGGGGGGAATAGCCAAAAACATTCAGTACTTC. Its translation is CSARKAGGIAKNIQYF.

This clonotype was counted between two and nine times. The V call is TRBV5-6, the J call TRBJ2-1; D call uncertain. The CDR3 sequence is 16 residues long. The V and J ends lost 3 bases and 6 bases respectively, with 19 bases between them. Germline lookup yields CDR1 SGHDT and CDR2 YYEEEE. The CDR3 protein is CASSWALRLMSNEQFF. CDR3 nucleotide sequence: TGTGCCAGCAGCTGGGCACTGAGGCTCATGTCCAATGAGCAGTTCTTC.

The chain carries TRBV7-9 and TRBJ1-1; no reliable D call. The CDR3 has 11 amino acids. Germline CDR1 reads SEHNR; CDR2 reads FQNEAQ (reference sequence). Trimming cost V 5 bases and J 11 bases, with 12 bases left between them. The CDR3: CASSDRRAAFF. The CDR3 DNA is TGTGCCAGCAGCGACCGCCGCGCGGCTTTCTTT.

V gene TRBV2 combines with J gene TRBJ2-5; a weak D match, TRBD1 (6 bases). Looked up from germline, CDR1 is SNHLY and CDR2 is FYNNEI. CDR3 length: 14 residues. Trimming removed 2 bases from V and 1 base from J, with 8 bases in between. The CDR3 nucleotides are TGTGCCAGCAGTGAATGGGACACCCAAGAGACCCAGTACTTC. This gives the protein CASSEWDTQETQYF.

This clonotype appeared many times. The CDR3 loop reads CASRPSGGASNTGELFF. The CDR3 region has the DNA TGCGCCAGCAGGCCCAGCGGGGGGGCGTCGAACACCGGGGAGCTGTTTTTT. The chain joins TRBV5-1 to TRBJ2-2, with TRBD2 matching 10 bases. The ends lost 5 bases at V and 0 bases at J; junction bases unmatched: 7. Germline V CDR1 and CDR2: SGHRS, YFSETQ. The CDR3 is made up of 17 amino acids.

This clonotype was found a few times. This chain uses TRBV6-2 or TRBV6-3 with TRBJ1-1; D unresolved. The V end was cut by 5 bases, the J end by 4 bases, with 23 bases between. The CDR3 loop spans 17 amino acids. Germline CDR1 reads MNHEY; CDR2 reads SVGEGT. CDR3 bases: TGTGCCAGCAGTCGACCCCGCAGGTGGGATCCGGGCACTGAAGCTTTCTTT. Protein product: CASSRPRRWDPGTEAFF.

This clonotype was detected ten times or more. The chain has TRBV5-1 and TRBJ2-2; no clear D gene. The germline gives CDR1 SGHRS, CDR2 YFSETQ. The V gene lost 3 bases and the J gene lost 0 bases, with 6 bases spanning the gap. The CDR3 runs 14 residues. In DNA, the CDR3 is TGCGCCAGCAGCTCGGCCTCGAACACCGGGGAGCTGTTTTTT. This sequence encodes CASSSASNTGELFF.

This clonotype was counted a few times. V and J are TRBV20-1 and TRBJ2-7; D perhaps matches TRBD2 (5 bases). The V gene lost 4 bases and the J gene lost 3 bases, with 16 bases spanning the gap. Germline loops: CDR1 DFQATT, CDR2 SNEGSKA (reference sequence). This CDR3 has 14 amino acids. The CDR3 region is CSAIRPGINYEQYF. CDR3 in DNA: TGCAGTGCTATTAGACCGGGGATTAACTACGAGCAGTACTTC.

There are many counts of this clonotype. The rearrangement uses TRBV27 and TRBJ1-1, with TRBD1 matching 9 bases. V shed 6 bases, J shed 5 bases, and the junction held 1 base outside the gene matches. Germline CDR1 is MNHEY and CDR2 is SMNVEV (reference sequence). This CDR3 spans 12 amino acids. Here the CDR3 reads CASRTGGTEAFF. The CDR3 nucleotides are TGTGCCAGCAGGACAGGGGGGACTGAAGCTTTCTTT.

This clonotype was counted between two and nine times. The rearrangement joins TRBV25-1 to TRBJ2-5; D perhaps matches TRBD1 (6 bases). V dropped 8 bases and J dropped 2 bases, with 18 bases sitting between them. The CDR3 totals 15 residues. The germline V gene encodes CDR1 MGHDK and CDR2 SYGVNS. The CDR3 sequence is CASGGFRGRQETQYF. The DNA of the CDR3 is TGTGCCAGCGGTGGGTTCAGGGGTCGGCAAGAGACCCAGTACTTC.

In its sample, this clonotype was seen a few times. The gene calls are TRBV24-1 and TRBJ2-3, with 8 bases aligning to TRBD2. The CDR3 is 16 residues long. V lost 6 bases, J lost 0 bases, and 7 bases stayed unmatched. Germline V gene data show CDR1 as KGHDR and CDR2 as SFDVKD. The CDR3 nucleotides read TGTGCCACCAGTCCCGGGACTAGGGGTAGCACAGATACGCAGTATTTT. Amino acid sequence: CATSPGTRGSTDTQYF.

The table lists this clonotype with a few counts. The chain joins TRBV19 to TRBJ2-1, with 7 nucleotides matching TRBD2. Germline CDR1 reads LNHDA; CDR2 reads SQIVND (reference sequence). V dropped 1 base and J dropped 11; count of bases not matched to a gene: 5. The length of the CDR3 is 13 residues. The CDR3 DNA reads TGTGCCAGTAGTATAGTCCAAGCGGGAAAGCAGTTCTTC. It yields the protein CASSIVQAGKQFF.